This T cell receptor beta chain was found in a study of cytomegalovirus exposure and HLA in healthy donors. The primer mix had 60 Vbeta and 13 Jbeta primers. TCRdb's table, derived via immunoSEQ multiplex PCR, lists solely in-frame clones and lacks some. The sample comprises about 82,000 clones, less than 85% of which are singletons, and about an eighth rests with the top ten. In germline, CDR1 is GTSNPN, CDR2 SVGIG (reference sequence). This CDR3 spans 16 amino acids. Trimming cost V 0 bases and J 12 bases; bases outside gene matches: 17. This clone has just one count. The sequence was collected from a human donor in good health. The specimen sequenced was PBMCs. This chain uses TRBV30 with TRBJ2-7; 10 bases align to TRBD1. CDR3 in DNA: TGTGCCTGGAGTGTAAAGGGGGGGACAGGGGTATCCCAGGGGTACTTC. This gives the protein CAWSVKGGTGVSQGYF.